Each of the 22 T cell receptor beta chains below was sequenced from the same sample in a study of blood T cell repertoires in COVID-19. Sequenced by immunoSEQ multiplex PCR; TCRdb stores in-frame clones only, minus some. The sample lists under 150,000 clones, around 87% occurring once. Sequencing was performed on peripheral blood. The receptor set was obtained from a man between 65 and 79 years old with active COVID-19.

J is TRBJ2-7 and V is TRBV19; 9 nucleotides agree with TRBD1. This CDR3 has 16 amino acids. With 6 bases clipped from V and 3 bases from J, the junction kept 12 bases outside the gene matches. Germline V gene data show CDR1 as LNHDA and CDR2 as SQIVND (reference sequence). Written as DNA, the CDR3 is TGTGCCAGTAGATATAGGGCGGGACAGGGAATCTACGAGCAGTACTTC. As protein: CASRYRAGQGIYEQYF.

This clone was recorded once. The V gene is TRBV27, the J gene TRBJ1-6; D not certain. The germline gives CDR1 MNHEY, CDR2 SMNVEV (reference sequence). Trimming removed 5 bases at V and 7 bases at J, with 12 bases between. The CDR3 extends over 14 amino acids. The DNA of the CDR3 is TGTGCCAGCAGTCCCAACGGGTCAAATTCACCCCTCCACTTT. It yields the protein CASSPNGSNSPLHF.

The table lists this clone with a few counts. The rearrangement links TRBV27 to TRBJ2-7; D not resolved. The CDR3 length is 14 residues. The germline gives CDR1 MNHEY, CDR2 SMNVEV (reference sequence). V was clipped by 1 base and J by 3 bases, with 10 bases between them. CDR3: CASSLYGGSYEQYF. Here the CDR3 DNA reads TGTGCCAGCAGTTTATATGGCGGCAGCTACGAGCAGTACTTC.

CDR3 amino acids: CASSPDQGNTEAFF. The CDR3 region has the DNA TGTGCCAGCTCACCAGATCAGGGGAACACTGAAGCTTTCTTT. This chain links TRBV18 with TRBJ1-1; D may be TRBD1 (5 bases). Germline values: CDR1 KGHSH, CDR2 LQKENI. V lost 2 bases and J 1 base, leaving 8 bases between the germline ends. The CDR3 extends over 14 amino acids. Variable domain in full (rest from reference TRBV18 and TRBJ1-1): NAGVMQNPRHLVRRRGQEARLRCSPMKGHSHVYWYRQLPEEGLKFMVYLQKENIIDESGMPKERFSAEFPKEGPSILRIQQVVRGDSAAYFCASSPDQGNTEAFFGQGTRLTVV.

The chain is built from TRBV28 and TRBJ1-3, with D possibly TRBD1 on 6 matching bases. This CDR3 has 15 residues. Germline CDR1 is MDHEN and CDR2 is SYDVKM. Trimming shortened V by 6 bases and J by 0 bases, and 12 bases separated the two germline ends. The DNA for the CDR3 is TGTGCCAGCAGCCCTGACAGGATCTCTGGAAACACCATATATTTT. Amino acid sequence: CASSPDRISGNTIYF.

This clone was detected once. The rearrangement links TRBV7-2 to TRBJ2-1, with 13 bases matching TRBD2. Germline V gene lookup returns CDR1 SGHTA and CDR2 FQGNSA. V dropped 8 bases and J dropped 0; count of bases not matched to a gene: 7. This CDR3 comprises 17 residues. CDR3 sequence reads: CASLGTSGTLSYNEQFF. CDR3 DNA sequence: TGTGCCAGCCTCGGGACTAGCGGGACTCTCTCCTACAATGAGCAGTTCTTC.

This chain connects TRBV6-5 to TRBJ2-7; D may be TRBD1 (6 bases). The length of the CDR3 is 13 residues. Between the trimmed V and J ends, which lost 6 bases and 6 bases, there was a span of 15 bases. Germline V gene lookup returns CDR1 MNHEY and CDR2 SVGAGI. The CDR3 here is CASRGLQGTEQYF. CDR3 in DNA: TGTGCCAGCAGAGGCCTCCAGGGGACCGAGCAGTACTTC.

The rearrangement joins TRBV7-2 to TRBJ2-7, with 14 bases matching TRBD2. The V segment lost 8 bases and the J segment 0 bases; nucleotides outside the gene matches: 0. Germline CDR1 SGHTA, CDR2 FQGNSA. This CDR3 is 14 amino acids long. In DNA, the CDR3 is TGTGCCAGCGGGACTAGCGGGAGCTCCTACGAGCAGTACTTC. It is translated as CASGTSGSSYEQYF.

The chain links TRBV2 to TRBJ1-1, with D maybe TRBD1 (6 bases). Germline V gene lookup returns CDR1 SNHLY and CDR2 FYNNEI. The CDR3 spans 14 residues. Between the trimmed V and J ends, which lost 4 bases and 4 bases, there was a span of 13 bases. The CDR3, as DNA: TGTGCCAGCAGTGGTCTCCGAGGGGGCACTGAAGCTTTCTTT. Encoded protein: CASSGLRGGTEAFF.

This chain links TRBV11-2 with TRBJ2-7, with D uncertain. Germline loops: CDR1 SGHAT, CDR2 FQNNGV. Trimming removed 1 base from V and 0 bases from J, with 13 bases in between. The CDR3 length is 16 residues. The CDR3 DNA reads as TGTGCCAGCAGCTTAGGGTCCACAGTGCTCTCCTACGAGCAGTACTTC. Protein sequence: CASSLGSTVLSYEQYF.

This clone was recorded only once. Other DNA variants within this sample encode the same CDR3. The chain carries TRBV6-5 and TRBJ1-2, with 7 positions matching TRBD1. The CDR3 loop spans 13 amino acids. The junction had 3 bases not matched to a gene; V was cut back by 5 bases and J by 3 bases. Germline V lookup: CDR1 MNHEY, CDR2 SVGAGI. The CDR3 region is CASSRGRDYGYTF. The CDR3 DNA follows: TGTGCCAGCAGTAGGGGGCGCGACTATGGCTACACCTTC.

The V and J genes are TRBV12-3 or TRBV12-4 and TRBJ2-1; D might be TRBD2 (5 bases). The CDR3 runs 13 residues. V was shortened by 1 base and J by 9 bases, with 10 bases between the two germline ends. Written as DNA, the CDR3 is TGTGCCAGCAGTTTAGTGGTGGGAGCTGAGCAGTTCTTC. This sequence encodes CASSLVVGAEQFF.

This sequence joins TRBV18 and TRBJ1-1, with a possible D match to TRBD1 (5 bases). The ends were cut back, 3 bases at V and 1 base at J, with 12 bases in the middle. The CDR3 consists of 15 residues. The germline V gene encodes CDR1 KGHSH and CDR2 LQKENI. The CDR3 DNA is TGTGCCAGCTCACCTCCAGGGCTGGGGAACACTGAAGCTTTCTTT. It codes for CASSPPGLGNTEAFF.

The chain uses TRBV4-1 and TRBJ1-3, with unresolved D. This CDR3 is 16 amino acids long. Germline values: CDR1 MGHRA, CDR2 YSYEKL. V was pared by 1 base and J by 4 bases, with 14 bases between. CDR3: CASSQVVRAEGNTIYF. DNA of the CDR3: TGCGCCAGCAGCCAAGTAGTTCGCGCGGAAGGAAACACCATATATTTT.

The genes are TRBV7-9 and TRBJ2-7, with TRBD1 matching 10 bases. This CDR3 has 15 amino acids. The germline CDR1 and CDR2 sequences are SEHNR and FQNEAQ (reference sequence). V dropped 5 bases and J dropped 1; count of bases not matched to a gene: 5. CDR3: CASSPRDRGSYEQYF. In DNA, the CDR3 is TGTGCCAGCAGCCCACGGGACAGGGGTTCCTACGAGCAGTACTTC.

The V call is TRBV28, the J call TRBJ2-7, with 8 bases identical to TRBD2. J gave up 2 bases and V 5 bases, and 5 bases lay outside the gene matches. The CDR3 loop spans 14 amino acids. The germline V gene has CDR1 MDHEN and CDR2 SYDVKM. The CDR3 DNA is TGTGCCAGCAGTACCTCGCGGGGGGCCTACGAGCAGTACTTC. Translating gives CASSTSRGAYEQYF.

The rearrangement uses TRBV7-2 and TRBJ2-3; 8 bases fit TRBD2. Germline trimming cut 4 bases from V and 1 base from J; bases unmatched to any gene: 4. The CDR3 has 15 amino acids. The germline V gene has CDR1 SGHTA and CDR2 FQGNSA. The chain's CDR3 is CASSSAGGGTDTQYF. The CDR3 DNA reads TGTGCCAGCAGCTCCGCCGGGGGGGGCACAGATACGCAGTATTTT.

J is TRBJ1-2 and V is TRBV16, with unresolved D. The CDR3 runs to 15 residues. The germline V gene has CDR1 KGHSY and CDR2 FQNENV. The V end was cut by 0 bases, the J end by 6 bases, with 14 bases between. CDR3 amino acids: CASSQSPGGRDGYTF. DNA of the CDR3: TGTGCCAGCAGCCAATCTCCAGGAGGCCGGGATGGCTACACCTTC.

This clone was detected only a few times. J is TRBJ2-7 and V is TRBV19; D ambiguous. CDR1 is LNHDA, CDR2 SQIVND, per germline (reference sequence). V was cut by 5 bases and J by 0 bases, with 8 bases left in between. The CDR3 totals 13 residues. The CDR3 coding sequence is TGTGCCAGTAGTGCAGCGATCTCCTACGAGCAGTACTTC. It codes for CASSAAISYEQYF.

The chain is built from TRBV6-5 and TRBJ2-7; TRBD1 might be the D (5 bases). Germline V gene sequence: CDR1 MNHEY, CDR2 SVGAGI. The CDR3 sequence is 13 residues long. The V end was cut by 2 bases, the J end by 3 bases, with 8 bases between. The CDR3 DNA is TGTGCCAGCAGTTACGACACAGGCTACGAGCAGTACTTC. This translates into CASSYDTGYEQYF.

The chain links TRBV19 to TRBJ1-5, with D possibly matching TRBD1 (5 bases). The CDR3 spans 16 residues. Looked up from germline, CDR1 is LNHDA and CDR2 is SQIVND (reference sequence). V lost 6 bases and J lost 0, with 15 bases in between. This CDR3 reads CASSHSRVYSNQPQHF. The DNA of the CDR3 is TGTGCCAGTAGCCACAGCAGGGTTTATAGCAATCAGCCCCAGCATTTT. Full variable domain (outside the CDR3, taken from reference TRBV19 and TRBJ1-5): DGGITQSPKYLFRKEGQNVTLSCEQNLNHDAMYWYRQDPGQGLRLIYYSQIVNDFQKGDIAEGYSVSREKKESFPLTVTSAQKNPTAFYLCASSHSRVYSNQPQHFGDGTRLSIL.

The rearrangement links TRBV20-1 to TRBJ2-7; D is unclear. Germline CDR1 reads DFQATT; CDR2 reads SNEGSKA (reference sequence). The CDR3 has 11 amino acids. Trimming stripped 6 bases from V and 4 bases from J, with 10 bases between. The CDR3 coding sequence is TGCAGTGCCCCTGTGGAGTACGAGCAGTACTTC. It codes for CSAPVEYEQYF.